The 10 T cell receptor beta chains listed next were all sequenced from one sample in a study of immune evolution from preneoplasia to lung adenocarcinoma. Using immunoSEQ multiplex PCR, the repertoire was profiled, and TCRdb retains in-frame clones only, with some absent. The table shows 14,000 or so clones, with approximately 85% occurring only once. Sequencing input: FFPE lung adenocarcinoma in situ tissue. The receptor source for this set is a donor older than 65 with lung adenocarcinoma.

This clone was observed once. An end of the junction does not agree with germline; a read error may underlie this. The identical CDR3 is also encoded by other nucleotide sequences in the sample. V is TRBV7-9 and J is TRBJ2-1; D is unresolved. The CDR3 extends over 15 amino acids. Germline CDR1 reads SEHNR; CDR2 reads FQNEAQ (reference sequence). CDR3 DNA: TGTGCCAGTAGCTTAGAAGTCGTCCCTAACAATGAGCAGTTCTTC. Translated: CASSLEVVPNNEQFF.

This clone was counted between two and nine times. The chain recombines TRBV10-3 with TRBJ2-7; D remains unclear. This CDR3 contains 14 residues. Trimming stripped 0 bases from V and 0 bases from J, with 6 bases between. CDR1 is ENHRY, CDR2 SYGVKD, per germline. The CDR3 sequence is CAISESESSYEQYF. CDR3 in DNA: TGTGCCATCAGTGAGTCGGAGTCCTCCTACGAGCAGTACTTC.

This clone was counted only a few times. This chain joins TRBV7-2 and TRBJ1-3, with D hard to call. The V gene's germline CDR1 is SGHTA and CDR2 FQGNSA. V dropped 3 bases and J dropped 0 bases, with 6 bases sitting between them. The CDR3 is made up of 14 amino acids. CDR3 sequence reads: CASSFSSSGNTIYF. The CDR3 region has the DNA TGTGCCAGCAGCTTCTCATCCTCTGGAAACACCATATATTTT.

The rearrangement links TRBV5-1 to TRBJ2-7; D call uncertain. The CDR3 contains 13 residues. V was cut by 4 bases and J by 3 bases, with 11 bases left in between. Germline CDR1 and CDR2: SGHRS and YFSETQ. The CDR3 nucleotides are TGCGCCAGCAGCCCCGGGCTCATCTACGAGCAGTACTTC. It specifies CASSPGLIYEQYF.

This clone was found a few times. The CDR3 region has the DNA TGTGCCAGCAGTTTACTGGACAGATCCTACAATGAGCAGTTCTTC. Translation: CASSLLDRSYNEQFF. The rearrangement uses TRBV27 and TRBJ2-1; perhaps TRBD1 as D (6 bases). The CDR3 has 15 residues. V was pared by 2 bases and J by 1 base, with 9 bases between. The V gene's germline CDR1 is MNHEY and CDR2 SMNVEV (reference sequence).

The chain recombines TRBV18 with TRBJ2-2; D is undetermined. There are 13 residues in the CDR3. Trimming removed 3 bases from V and 6 bases from J, with 8 bases in between. CDR1 KGHSH and CDR2 LQKENI come from the germline V gene. The CDR3 nucleotides are TGTGCCAGCTCACCCACAAGGGCCGGGGAGCTGTTTTTT. Its protein is CASSPTRAGELFF.

The V and J genes are TRBV9 and TRBJ1-1, with no clear D. The CDR3 is made up of 13 amino acids. With 3 bases removed from V and 2 bases from J, the gap between germline ends came to 8 bases. CDR1 is SGDLS and CDR2 is YYNGEE in the germline V gene. The CDR3 nucleotides are TGTGCCAGCAGCGCGGGTCCAAACACTGAAGCTTTCTTT. Encoded protein: CASSAGPNTEAFF.

The chain couples TRBV30 to TRBJ1-2, with D perhaps TRBD1 (5 bases). CDR3 length equals 15 residues. The V and J ends lost 4 bases and 7 bases respectively, with 22 bases between them. Looked up from germline, CDR1 is GTSNPN and CDR2 is SVGIG (reference sequence). CDR3 region: CAWTRGVRETFGYTF. CDR3 DNA sequence: TGTGCCTGGACCCGAGGGGTCAGGGAGACTTTTGGCTACACCTTC.

This chain joins TRBV7-2 and TRBJ2-2; 11 nucleotides align to TRBD1. CDR3 length: 15 amino acids. The V gene's germline CDR1 is SGHTA and CDR2 FQGNSA. The junction had 4 bases not matched to a gene; V was cut back by 6 bases and J by 4 bases. CDR3 DNA sequence: TGTGCCAGCAGATGGACAGGGGGCACCACCGGGGAGCTGTTTTTT. Translating it yields CASRWTGGTTGELFF.

This chain links TRBV7-2 with TRBJ1-2; D is uncertain. There are 15 residues in the CDR3. Trimming cost V 5 bases and J 4 bases, with 17 bases left between them. Germline values: CDR1 SGHTA, CDR2 FQGNSA. The CDR3 coding sequence is TGTGCCAGCAGCGCGGCCATTTCTCGTTTCTATGGCTACACCTTC. This sequence encodes CASSAAISRFYGYTF.